The 26 T cell receptor beta chains below were found in one sample sequenced in a study of Siglec-9 on CD8 T cells in melanoma. Assay: immunoSEQ multiplex PCR; the TCRdb copy retains only in-frame clones and omits some. The table includes around 35,000 clones, roughly 84% detected once. The source material was Siglec-9- CD8+ T cells sorted from blood. The receptors shown here come from a human donor in good health.

The V gene is TRBV27, the J gene TRBJ2-7, with TRBD2 matching over 8 bases. V trimming: 5 bases; J trimming: 6 bases; junction bases outside the gene matches: 6. CDR1 and CDR2 (germline): MNHEY, SMNVEV (reference sequence). This CDR3 contains 13 residues. CDR3 sequence reads: CASSPGGVGEQYF. In nucleotides, the CDR3 is TGTGCCAGCAGTCCCGGGGGGGTCGGCGAGCAGTACTTC.

The chain is built from TRBV28 and TRBJ1-5, with TRBD1 matching over 8 bases. CDR1 MDHEN and CDR2 SYDVKM come from the germline V gene. Trimming at V came to 5 bases and at J to 5 bases, leaving 14 bases not matched to a gene. CDR3 length equals 17 residues. The CDR3, as DNA: TGTGCCAGCAGTCCAATCTACGGAGGACAGGGTGATCAGCCCCAGCATTTT. Its protein product is CASSPIYGGQGDQPQHF.

This chain connects TRBV28 to TRBJ1-1, with 7 bases aligning to TRBD1. V lost 4 bases and J lost 4; bases outside the gene matches: 6. This CDR3 spans 14 amino acids. Germline V lookup: CDR1 MDHEN, CDR2 SYDVKM. Here the CDR3 DNA reads TGTGCCAGCAGTTCCACAGGGGTAGCCACTGAAGCTTTCTTT. It yields the protein CASSSTGVATEAFF.

This rearrangement joins TRBV11-2 to TRBJ2-2, with D maybe TRBD2 (5 bases). Germline V CDR1 and CDR2: SGHAT, FQNNGV. CDR3 size: 14 residues. Trimming pared 4 bases from V and 4 bases from J, leaving 10 bases between. CDR3: CASSWSGPTGELFF. In DNA, the CDR3 is TGTGCCAGCAGCTGGAGCGGACCCACCGGGGAGCTGTTTTTT. The full variable domain, rest sourced from reference TRBV11-2 and TRBJ2-2, is EAGVAQSPRYKIIEKRQSVAFWCNPISGHATLYWYQQILGQGPKLLIQFQNNGVVDDSQLPKDRFSAERLKGVDSTLKIQPAKLEDSAVYLCASSWSGPTGELFFGEGSRLTVL.

About this clone itself: The sample carries other DNA sequences with the same CDR3. This sequence joins TRBV27 and TRBJ2-7; possibly TRBD2 for D (5 bases). In germline, CDR1 is MNHEY, CDR2 SMNVEV (reference sequence). This CDR3 contains 14 residues. V lost 4 bases and J 2 bases, leaving 12 bases between the germline ends. The CDR3 DNA sequence: TGTGCCAGCAGTTCCCGGACGGGGACCTACGAGCAGTACTTC. Translation: CASSSRTGTYEQYF.

The rearrangement links TRBV7-8 to TRBJ1-4; tentatively, D is TRBD1 (5 bases). The CDR3 has 15 amino acids. Germline loops: CDR1 SGHVS, CDR2 FQNEAQ. Trimming removed 5 bases from V and 10 bases from J, with 20 bases in between. The CDR3: CASSGRDVGPAKLFF. CDR3 sequence (DNA): TGTGCCAGCAGCGGACGGGACGTCGGGCCTGCAAAACTGTTTTTT.

The chain links TRBV14 to TRBJ2-5; 11 bases align to TRBD1. The J call is doubtful: the DNA matches TRBJ2-7 better. Germline V lookup: CDR1 SGHDN, CDR2 FVKESK. The CDR3 length is 16 residues. Here the CDR3 reads CASSQERDRGSYEQYF. The CDR3 region has the DNA TGTGCCAGCAGCCAAGAAAGGGACAGGGGGTCCTACGAGCAGTACTTC.

The table lists this clone with a few counts. This chain uses TRBV14 with TRBJ1-2; D is uncertain. Germline V gene lookup returns CDR1 SGHDN and CDR2 FVKESK. The CDR3 extends over 13 amino acids. V was clipped by 0 bases and J by 5 bases, with 7 bases between them. Written as DNA, the CDR3 is TGTGCCAGCAGCCAAGACACGGTTTATGGCTACACCTTC. It codes for CASSQDTVYGYTF.

This clone showed up just once. V gene TRBV5-1 combines with J gene TRBJ2-7; no firm D call. Germline V gene sequence: CDR1 SGHRS, CDR2 YFSETQ. CDR3 length equals 14 residues. V lost 4 bases and J lost 4, with 15 bases in between. The CDR3 loop reads CASSEAGSTYEQYF. The CDR3 bases are TGCGCCAGCAGCGAAGCCGGTAGCACGTACGAGCAGTACTTC.

The V gene is TRBV7-2, the J gene TRBJ2-7, with TRBD2 matching 9 bases. The CDR3 has 13 residues. The junction had 1 base not matched to a gene; V was cut back by 0 bases and J by 7 bases. Per germline, CDR1 SGHTA and CDR2 FQGNSA. CDR3 bases: TGTGCCAGCAGCTTAGCGCTAGCGGGGGAGCAGTACTTC. As protein: CASSLALAGEQYF.

This clone was found a few times. V and J are TRBV27 and TRBJ1-2; D is undetermined. The V end lost 6 bases, the J end lost 0 bases, and 14 bases lay between the germline ends. This CDR3 is built from 15 residues. Germline V gene sequence: CDR1 MNHEY, CDR2 SMNVEV (reference sequence). The CDR3: CASSSLDSANYGYTF. The CDR3 DNA reads TGTGCCAGCAGCTCACTGGACTCAGCTAACTATGGCTACACCTTC.

CDR3 nucleotides: TGTGCCAGCAGCTCCTATACAGGTGTTCAAGAGACCCAGTACTTC. Translation gives CASSSYTGVQETQYF. The chain links TRBV7-8 to TRBJ2-5; TRBD1 is a possible D gene (5 bases). The CDR3 runs to 15 residues. The germline V gene encodes CDR1 SGHVS and CDR2 FQNEAQ. V shed 4 bases and J shed 2 bases, with 14 bases lying between them.

This clone was counted only a few times. The chain recombines TRBV13 with TRBJ1-1; unclear D gene. The CDR3 is 14 amino acids. With 3 bases removed from V and 0 bases from J, the gap between germline ends came to 8 bases. Per the germline V gene, CDR1 is PRHDT and CDR2 is FYEKMQ (reference sequence). The CDR3 here is CASSFWQMNTEAFF. The CDR3 DNA sequence: TGTGCCAGCAGCTTTTGGCAGATGAACACTGAAGCTTTCTTT.

The rearrangement links TRBV7-9 to TRBJ2-7; D perhaps matches TRBD1 (5 bases). Trimming took off 2 bases at V and 0 bases at J, with 14 bases between the two ends. CDR1 is SEHNR and CDR2 is FQNEAQ in the germline V gene (reference sequence). The CDR3 consists of 16 residues. In nucleotides, the CDR3 is TGTGCCAGCAGCTTATACACGGGTGGGGCCTCCTACGAGCAGTACTTC. It translates to CASSLYTGGASYEQYF.

The rearrangement uses TRBV9 and TRBJ2-7; D uncertain. Looked up from germline, CDR1 is SGDLS and CDR2 is YYNGEE. V was trimmed by 4 bases and J by 5 bases, leaving 13 bases between them. The CDR3 extends over 13 amino acids. This CDR3 is CASSPWQNNEQYF. The CDR3 nucleotides are TGTGCCAGCAGCCCATGGCAAAACAACGAGCAGTACTTC.

This chain connects TRBV6-5 to TRBJ1-6; a possible D gene is TRBD1 (6 bases). Germline CDR1 and CDR2: MNHEY and SVGAGI. V lost 0 bases and J 8 bases, leaving 11 bases between the germline ends. This CDR3 spans 15 amino acids. CDR3 DNA sequence: TGTGCCAGCAGTTACTCGACAGGAAGAGATTCACCCCTCCACTTT. Protein: CASSYSTGRDSPLHF.

This clone was seen only a few times. The V gene is TRBV6-1, the J gene TRBJ2-7; the D gene is possibly TRBD1 (6 bases). The CDR3 has 13 amino acids. The ends were cut back, 4 bases at V and 5 bases at J, with 12 bases in the middle. Looked up from germline, CDR1 is MNHNS and CDR2 is SASEGT. The CDR3 here is CASSAGDTDEQYF. The CDR3 nucleotides are TGTGCCAGCAGTGCCGGGGACACCGACGAGCAGTACTTC.

This chain uses TRBV14 with TRBJ1-2, with 9 bases identical to TRBD1. Germline V CDR1 and CDR2: SGHDN, FVKESK. Trimming removed 4 bases from V and 6 bases from J; junction bases left unmatched: 12. The CDR3 has 16 amino acids. CDR3: CASSLEDRGIVDGYTF. The CDR3 DNA reads TGTGCCAGCAGCCTTGAGGACAGGGGTATTGTTGATGGCTACACCTTC.

This clone was found a few times. The V call is TRBV6-5, the J call TRBJ2-5; D remains ambiguous. Trimming pared 6 bases from V and 3 bases from J, leaving 8 bases between. The length of the CDR3 is 12 residues. Germline V gene lookup returns CDR1 MNHEY and CDR2 SVGAGI. For the CDR3, the DNA is TGTGCCAGCAGCCAACTGAAAGAGACCCAGTACTTC. Protein sequence: CASSQLKETQYF.

CDR3 loop: CASSFEGSLHYEQYF. The CDR3 coding sequence is TGTGCCAGCAGTTTTGAGGGGTCCCTGCACTACGAGCAGTACTTC. V and J are TRBV27 and TRBJ2-7, with D perhaps matching TRBD1 or TRBD2 (5 bases each). The V end lost 3 bases, the J end lost 3 bases, and 15 bases lay between the germline ends. Germline CDR1 MNHEY, CDR2 SMNVEV (reference sequence). This CDR3 is built from 15 residues.

J is TRBJ1-1 and V is TRBV2, with 8 nucleotides matching TRBD1. CDR1 is SNHLY and CDR2 is FYNNEI in the germline V gene. Losses at the gene ends were 7 bases for V and 0 bases for J; bases not matched to a gene: 1. This CDR3 spans 13 amino acids. DNA of the CDR3: TGTGCCAGCAAGGGACAGGTGAACACTGAAGCTTTCTTT. This gives the protein CASKGQVNTEAFF.

V gene TRBV9 combines with J gene TRBJ1-2, with D perhaps matching TRBD1 (6 bases). The CDR3 length is 15 residues. Trimming stripped 2 bases from V and 6 bases from J, with 17 bases between. Germline CDR1 and CDR2: SGDLS and YYNGEE. The CDR3: CASSVSIHRADGYTF. CDR3 nucleotides: TGTGCCAGCAGCGTCTCTATTCACAGGGCAGATGGCTACACCTTC.

This chain uses TRBV29-1 with TRBJ1-2, with D possibly being TRBD1 (6 bases). The CDR3 is 16 residues long. The V gene lost 4 bases and the J gene lost 4 bases, with 22 bases spanning the gap. The germline CDR1 and CDR2 sequences are SQVTM and ANQGSEA. The CDR3 protein is CSVGTESVSGSYGYTF. The CDR3 region has the DNA TGCAGCGTTGGGACAGAGTCCGTAAGTGGGTCCTATGGCTACACCTTC.

The chain carries TRBV10-3 and TRBJ2-7; 7 bases map to TRBD2. There are 15 residues in the CDR3. V lost 5 bases to trimming and J lost 6 bases; unmatched junction nucleotides: 13. Germline loops: CDR1 ENHRY, CDR2 SYGVKD. CDR3 amino acids: CAISRAGETVPEQYF. CDR3 coding DNA: TGTGCCATCAGTCGGGCGGGAGAAACGGTACCCGAGCAGTACTTC.

This sequence joins TRBV5-6 and TRBJ2-7; no definite D call. The germline V gene encodes CDR1 SGHDT and CDR2 YYEEEE. V was cut by 4 bases and J by 3 bases, with 11 bases left in between. This CDR3 is 13 amino acids long. The CDR3: CASSQESNYEQYF. The CDR3 nucleotides are TGTGCCAGCAGCCAGGAGAGTAACTACGAGCAGTACTTC.

J is TRBJ1-1 and V is TRBV7-6; no definite D call. Deletions cut 5 bases from V and 2 bases from J, with 15 bases between. This CDR3 contains 15 residues. Germline values: CDR1 SGHVS, CDR2 FNYEAQ. The CDR3 sequence is CASSLTRDKNTEAFF. The CDR3 DNA follows: TGTGCCAGCAGCCTGACCCGAGACAAAAACACTGAAGCTTTCTTT.